This T cell receptor beta chain was recovered during a study of identical twins. General observations from the study: Researchers reported excess low generation probability among twin-shared out-of-frame alpha sequences.

TCRdb itself ran the 5' RACE reads through MiXCR, one entry per CDR3 protein. Altogether around 680,000 distinct CDR3 sequences are present, around 8.3% being singletons, with the ten largest covering 0.75% to 1%. Germline trimming cut 7 bases from V and 0 bases from J; bases unmatched to any gene: 13. The CDR3 spans 20 residues. Germline V gene data show CDR1 as MNHEY and CDR2 as SVGEGT. Remarks on this clonotype: Its antigen is as yet unknown.

These records were also assigned to another study, of yellow fever vaccine responses in identical twins.

The sequenced material came from PBMCs. The rearrangement links TRBV6-2 or TRBV6-3 to TRBJ2-2, with TRBD2 matching 14 bases. This TCR was recovered from a woman aged 18-29 years in good health. DNA for the CDR3: TGTGCCAGCACAGGACTAGCGGGAGGATTGGGGTTCGCGAACACCGGGGAGCTGTTTTTT. It specifies CASTGLAGGLGFANTGELFF.